What follows describes a single T cell receptor beta chain. Per the original methods: It was from reference gene primer amplification that nucleated cell counts were estimated. Profiling relied on immunoSEQ multiplex PCR, and the TCRdb table lists in-frame clones only, not all of them. V, J and clone size are taken as reported in that table, and D and trimming were inferred from the DNA itself. This table holds about 130,000 clones, 70% to 90% found once. Deletions cut 8 bases from V and 0 bases from J, with 10 bases between. The CDR3 is made up of 13 amino acids. CDR1 and CDR2 from the germline V gene are WNHNN and SYGVQD (reference sequence). This entry belongs to a study of blood T cell repertoires in COVID-19. At the level of the study: Both acute and convalescent COVID-19 samples were obtained from the United States, Italy and Spain. PBMCs, B-cell-depleted T cells, or T cells were the source of the cDNA or gDNA that made up the material.

This receptor was identified in a man in his 70s with active COVID-19. The chain joins TRBV10-1 to TRBJ1-1; D perhaps matches TRBD1 (5 bases). Sequences were obtained from peripheral blood. CDR3 sequence: CASRLTVNTEAFF. CDR3 coding DNA: TGCGCCAGCCGCCTGACAGTGAACACTGAAGCTTTCTTT.